Below, 29 T cell receptor beta chains from the same sample are listed, as sequenced in a study of blood T cell repertoires in COVID-19. Using immunoSEQ multiplex PCR, the repertoire was profiled, and TCRdb retains in-frame clones only, with some absent. The repertoire holds 350,000 or so clones, 90% seen once, with approximately 7% in the top ten. What was sequenced was peripheral blood. Every receptor here comes from a man in his late teens or twenties with active or convalescent COVID-19.

The chain joins TRBV9 to TRBJ2-1; 13 bases match TRBD2. CDR3 size: 15 residues. Germline CDR1 SGDLS, CDR2 YYNGEE. J was trimmed by 5 bases and V by 3 bases; bases with no gene match: 2. DNA of the CDR3: TGTGCCAGCAGCGGGGGACTAGCGGGGAACAATGAGCAGTTCTTC. Amino acids: CASSGGLAGNNEQFF.

J is TRBJ1-5 and V is TRBV7-2; maybe TRBD1 (6 bases). Germline-derived CDR1 and CDR2 are SGHTA and FQGNSA. V was cut by 2 bases and J by 7 bases, with 12 bases left in between. This CDR3 has 14 amino acids. CDR3 nucleotide sequence: TGTGCCAGCAGCTTAAATCAGGGGAAGCAGCCCCAGCATTTT. Protein product: CASSLNQGKQPQHF. Variable domain in full (rest from reference TRBV7-2 and TRBJ1-5): GAGVSQSPSNKVTEKGKDVELRCDPISGHTALYWYRQSLGQGLEFLIYFQGNSAPDKSGLPSDRFSAERTGGSVSTLTIQRTQQEDSAVYLCASSLNQGKQPQHFGDGTRLSIL.

In this sample, this clone turned up once. V is TRBV19 and J is TRBJ1-2; the D is unclear. Trimming shortened V by 3 bases and J by 8 bases, and 10 bases separated the two germline ends. Germline V lookup: CDR1 LNHDA, CDR2 SQIVND (reference sequence). The CDR3 spans 12 residues. The CDR3 nucleotides read TGTGCCAGTAGTATGGTCCCCCGGGGCTACACCTTC. This translates into CASSMVPRGYTF.

The chain recombines TRBV27 with TRBJ2-1; perhaps TRBD2 as D (5 bases). The germline V and J ends were trimmed by 2 bases and 3 bases, with 11 bases remaining between them. The CDR3 sequence is 15 residues long. Germline CDR1 MNHEY, CDR2 SMNVEV (reference sequence). In nucleotides, the CDR3 is TGTGCCAGCAGTTTAATAGCGCCTCTCTACAATGAGCAGTTCTTC. Translating gives CASSLIAPLYNEQFF.

This chain connects TRBV4-2 to TRBJ2-2; TRBD2 agrees at 9 bases. V gave up 0 bases and J gave up 6 bases; unmatched junction bases: 8. The CDR3 contains 17 residues. CDR1 is LGHNA and CDR2 is YNFKEQ in the germline V gene. The CDR3 nucleotides are TGTGCCAGCAGCCAAGATTCCGGGACTAGCAGCGCCGGGGAGCTGTTTTTT. It encodes CASSQDSGTSSAGELFF.

The DNA for the CDR3 is TGTGCCAGCAGAACTGAATCGGGCTATGGCTACACCTTC. This codes for CASRTESGYGYTF. The chain is built from TRBV12-3 or TRBV12-4 and TRBJ1-2; D not certain. Trimming shortened V by 6 bases and J by 4 bases, and 12 bases separated the two germline ends. CDR3 length equals 13 residues.

This chain uses TRBV27 with TRBJ1-1, with 8 bases matching TRBD1. The V gene's germline CDR1 is MNHEY and CDR2 SMNVEV (reference sequence). The CDR3 sequence is 18 residues long. The V segment lost 4 bases and the J segment 2 bases; nucleotides outside the gene matches: 15. CDR3 sequence: CASSSLRQGQGRNTEAFF. The CDR3 DNA reads TGTGCCAGCAGTTCGCTCCGTCAAGGACAGGGAAGAAACACTGAAGCTTTCTTT.

This chain links TRBV29-1 with TRBJ2-5, with 14 positions matching TRBD2. The V and J ends lost 0 bases and 0 bases, in that order; junction bases with no gene match: 6. The length of the CDR3 is 18 residues. CDR1 is SQVTM and CDR2 is ANQGSEA in the germline V gene. CDR3 sequence (DNA): TGCAGCGTTGAAGACCGACTAGCGGGAGGGAAGTACCAAGAGACCCAGTACTTC. Protein product: CSVEDRLAGGKYQETQYF.

The V gene is TRBV19, the J gene TRBJ1-2; no firm D call. This CDR3 comprises 15 residues. Trimming removed 0 bases at V and 4 bases at J, with 12 bases between. Germline assignment: CDR1 LNHDA and CDR2 SQIVND (reference sequence). CDR3 nucleotides: TGTGCCAGTAGTATAGAGGACCTCAGCGGCTATGGCTACACCTTC. Its translation: CASSIEDLSGYGYTF.

The genes are TRBV19 and TRBJ2-1; 10 positions agree with TRBD2. The CDR3 length is 17 residues. J was trimmed by 4 bases and V by 5 bases; bases with no gene match: 11. Germline CDR1 reads LNHDA; CDR2 reads SQIVND (reference sequence). The CDR3 reads CASSPRTSGRAYNEQFF. DNA for the CDR3: TGTGCCAGTAGTCCCCGGACTAGCGGAAGGGCTTACAATGAGCAGTTCTTC.

The chain combines TRBV4-1 with TRBJ2-1; no firm D call. The CDR3 is 11 residues long. The germline gives CDR1 MGHRA, CDR2 YSYEKL. The V gene lost 1 base and the J gene lost 10 bases, with 5 bases spanning the gap. In DNA form, the CDR3 reads TGCGCCAGCAGCCAAGTAGAAGAGCAGTTCTTC. It codes for CASSQVEEQFF.

On this clone: This sample also contains other DNA sequences that code for the same CDR3. CDR3 DNA sequence: TGTGCCAGCAGCCAAGCCGGGGGCACTGAAGCTTTCTTT. Translation: CASSQAGGTEAFF. The J gene is TRBJ1-1, the V gene TRBV14, with a tentative D call TRBD1 (5 bases). Germline-derived CDR1 and CDR2 are SGHDN and FVKESK. CDR3 size: 13 residues. V was cut by 1 base and J by 4 bases, with 7 bases left in between.

This chain links TRBV19 with TRBJ1-4; the D is unclear. The CDR3 is 17 residues long. Germline V gene sequence: CDR1 LNHDA, CDR2 SQIVND (reference sequence). Trimming shortened V by 8 bases and J by 0 bases, and 19 bases separated the two germline ends. CDR3 nucleotide sequence: TGTGCCAGTTCTGACCCGCCCGGGTCTGCAACTAATGAAAAACTGTTTTTT. This encodes CASSDPPGSATNEKLFF.

This clone has just one count. The V call is TRBV9, the J call TRBJ2-2; D might be TRBD1 (6 bases). Germline assignment: CDR1 SGDLS and CDR2 YYNGEE. V was pared by 10 bases and J by 4 bases, with 14 bases between. The CDR3 spans 13 residues. The CDR3 loop reads CACNRAGTGELFF. The CDR3 DNA reads TGTGCCTGCAACAGGGCCGGCACCGGGGAGCTGTTTTTT.

The rearrangement uses TRBV6-2 or TRBV6-3 and TRBJ2-7; 10 bases agree with TRBD2. Trimming removed 0 bases from V and 2 bases from J; junction bases left unmatched: 4. Per the germline V gene, CDR1 is MNHEY and CDR2 is SVGEGT. The CDR3 is 16 residues long. CDR3 in DNA: TGTGCCAGCAGTTACTCGATCCTAGCGGGAGCCTACGAGCAGTACTTC. Its translation is CASSYSILAGAYEQYF.

V and J are TRBV29-1 and TRBJ2-2; D remains ambiguous. The germline V and J ends were trimmed by 5 bases and 4 bases, with 17 bases remaining between them. The length of the CDR3 is 15 residues. The germline gives CDR1 SQVTM, CDR2 ANQGSEA. The CDR3 DNA follows: TGCAGCGTTTCGGGTCCCACATTGGGCACCGGGGAGCTGTTTTTT. This gives the protein CSVSGPTLGTGELFF.

The V gene is TRBV27, the J gene TRBJ2-2, with 7 nucleotides matching TRBD2. Per the germline V gene, CDR1 is MNHEY and CDR2 is SMNVEV (reference sequence). This CDR3 spans 16 amino acids. V shed 5 bases, J shed 2 bases, and the junction held 8 bases outside the gene matches. CDR3 amino acids: CASSRSGSLNTGELFF. The DNA for the CDR3 is TGTGCCAGCAGTCGTAGCGGGTCCCTAAACACCGGGGAGCTGTTTTTT.

The V and J genes are TRBV6-6 and TRBJ2-1; tentative D call: TRBD2 (5 bases). The V gene lost 10 bases and the J gene lost 3 bases, with 13 bases spanning the gap. Germline CDR1 reads MNHNY; CDR2 reads SVGAGI (reference sequence). The CDR3 consists of 13 residues. The chain's CDR3 is CATWGAIYNEQFF. As DNA, the CDR3 is TGTGCCACTTGGGGAGCTATCTACAATGAGCAGTTCTTC.

This chain uses TRBV11-2 with TRBJ2-7; 9 positions match TRBD2. V trimming: 10 bases; J trimming: 0 bases; junction bases outside the gene matches: 1. The CDR3 spans 12 residues. Per the germline V gene, CDR1 is SGHAT and CDR2 is FQNNGV. The CDR3 reads CATAGGSYEQYF. CDR3 sequence (DNA): TGTGCCACAGCGGGAGGCTCCTACGAGCAGTACTTC.

The chain recombines TRBV19 with TRBJ1-1, with D hard to call. Trimming stripped 4 bases from V and 0 bases from J, with 15 bases between. Germline-derived CDR1 and CDR2 are LNHDA and SQIVND (reference sequence). The CDR3 sequence is 16 residues long. The CDR3 spells CASSTRASGMNTEAFF. The CDR3, as DNA: TGTGCCAGTAGTACACGGGCCTCGGGGATGAACACTGAAGCTTTCTTT.

This chain joins TRBV7-9 and TRBJ2-2; 10 bases agree with TRBD1. Germline CDR1 and CDR2: SEHNR and FQNEAQ (reference sequence). The junction had 3 bases not matched to a gene; V was cut back by 4 bases and J by 1 base. This CDR3 is built from 16 residues. CDR3 bases: TGTGCCAGCAGCTCCGGGACAGGGGAGAACACCGGGGAGCTGTTTTTT. Protein: CASSSGTGENTGELFF.

CDR3 loop: CASSLDSGNTEAFF. CDR3 coding DNA: TGCGCCAGCAGCTTGGACAGTGGGAACACTGAAGCTTTCTTT. The chain is built from TRBV5-1 and TRBJ1-1; D is unresolved. The CDR3 has 14 amino acids. Germline lookup yields CDR1 SGHRS and CDR2 YFSETQ. Trimming shortened V by 0 bases and J by 1 base, and 7 bases separated the two germline ends.

This rearrangement joins TRBV6-5 to TRBJ2-7; maybe TRBD2 (5 bases). Germline-derived CDR1 and CDR2 are MNHEY and SVGAGI. CDR3 length: 14 amino acids. V was clipped by 6 bases and J by 2 bases, with 14 bases between them. The CDR3 bases are TGTGCCAGCAGACCTCCGAGAGGGCCCTACGAGCAGTACTTC. Amino acids: CASRPPRGPYEQYF.

The chain has TRBV10-2 and TRBJ1-5; D is perhaps TRBD1 (6 bases). The CDR3 has 13 amino acids. V dropped 4 bases and J dropped 6 bases, with 10 bases sitting between them. Germline-derived CDR1 and CDR2 are WSHSY and SAAADI. CDR3 coding DNA: TGCGCCAGCAGTGCAGGGGTAGGTCAGCCCCAGCATTTT. Residues: CASSAGVGQPQHF.

The rearrangement links TRBV28 to TRBJ1-2; D gene unclear. The CDR3 loop spans 16 amino acids. Germline CDR1 and CDR2: MDHEN and SYDVKM. V lost 7 bases, J lost 7 bases, and 25 bases lay in between. The CDR3 DNA sequence: TGTGCCAGCACCCCGTCGTCAGCGATCATATTACGTGGCTACACCTTC. Protein sequence: CASTPSSAIILRGYTF.

The chain combines TRBV18 with TRBJ2-4; no firm D call. The germline CDR1 and CDR2 sequences are KGHSH and LQKENI. The CDR3 spans 16 residues. Trimming stripped 2 bases from V and 3 bases from J, with 14 bases between. The CDR3 reads CASSPGDLRVKNIQYF. In DNA, the CDR3 is TGTGCCAGCTCACCAGGAGACCTTCGCGTCAAAAACATTCAGTACTTC.

CDR3 region: CASHDSLNQPQHF. CDR3 coding DNA: TGTGCCAGCCATGACAGTCTCAATCAGCCCCAGCATTTT. The chain uses TRBV18 and TRBJ1-5; a weak D match, TRBD1 (5 bases). V lost 8 bases, J lost 3 bases, and 11 bases lay in between. Germline assignment: CDR1 KGHSH and CDR2 LQKENI. The CDR3 consists of 13 residues.

The chain's CDR3 is CASSSSGSGYTF. CDR3 DNA sequence: TGTGCCAGCAGCTCATCAGGGTCTGGCTACACCTTC. J is TRBJ1-2 and V is TRBV11-2; possible D gene TRBD1, 5 bases. Per the germline V gene, CDR1 is SGHAT and CDR2 is FQNNGV. There are 12 residues in the CDR3. The ends were cut back, 4 bases at V and 7 bases at J, with 10 bases in the middle.

The CDR3 DNA reads TGCGCCAGCAGTGACTGGGCCTCGGTGGATCAGCCCCAGCATTTT. As protein: CASSDWASVDQPQHF. V gene TRBV10-1 combines with J gene TRBJ1-5; D gene uncertain. CDR3 length: 15 amino acids. The V end was cut by 3 bases, the J end by 5 bases, with 14 bases between. Germline V lookup: CDR1 WNHNN, CDR2 SYGVQD (reference sequence).